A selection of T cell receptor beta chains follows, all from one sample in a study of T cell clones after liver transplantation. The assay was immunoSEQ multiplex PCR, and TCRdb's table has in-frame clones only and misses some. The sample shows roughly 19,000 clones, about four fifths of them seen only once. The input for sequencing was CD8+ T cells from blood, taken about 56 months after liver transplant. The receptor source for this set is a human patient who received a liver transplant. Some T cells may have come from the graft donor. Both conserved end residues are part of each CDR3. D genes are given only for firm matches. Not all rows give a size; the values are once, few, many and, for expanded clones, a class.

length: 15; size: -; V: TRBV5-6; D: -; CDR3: CASSLPGQWFYGYTF
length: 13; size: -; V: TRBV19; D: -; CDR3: CASGDTNTGELFF
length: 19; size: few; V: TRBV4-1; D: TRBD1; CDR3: CASSQEYGQGLRSNQPQHF
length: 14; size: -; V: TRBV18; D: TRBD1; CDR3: CASSPGTGPYEQYF
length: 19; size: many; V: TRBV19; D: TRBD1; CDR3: CASTTQSPPKGQGLYEQYF
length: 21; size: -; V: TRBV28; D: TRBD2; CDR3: CATLGGALKTSGDQYQETQYF
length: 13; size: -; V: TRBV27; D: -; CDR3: CASSLGVLETQYF
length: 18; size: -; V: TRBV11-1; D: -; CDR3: CASSARINRDGLGETQYF
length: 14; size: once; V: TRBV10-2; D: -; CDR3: CASSEVGDPYEQYF
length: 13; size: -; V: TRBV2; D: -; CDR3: CASSSGANTEAFF
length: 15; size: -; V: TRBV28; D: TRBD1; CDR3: CASTPQGVNTGELFF
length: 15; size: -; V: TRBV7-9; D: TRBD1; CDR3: CASRRGQGNTDTQYF
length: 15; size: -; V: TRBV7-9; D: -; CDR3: CASSLRGRVGDTQYF
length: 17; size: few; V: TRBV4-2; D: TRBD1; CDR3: CASSQLGQGGDTGELFF
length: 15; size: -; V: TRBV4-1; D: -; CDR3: CASSQDPSGVLEAFF
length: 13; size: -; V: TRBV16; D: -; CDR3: CAYGSGPSTGYTF
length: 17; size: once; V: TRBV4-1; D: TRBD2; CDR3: CASSQFPNGGDNNEQFF
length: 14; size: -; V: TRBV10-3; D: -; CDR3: CAISESTRGDTQYF
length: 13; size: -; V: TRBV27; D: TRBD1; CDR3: CASSLEGASGYTF
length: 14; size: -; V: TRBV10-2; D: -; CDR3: CATQDRGTNEKLFF
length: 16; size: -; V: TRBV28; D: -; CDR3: CASSFSIRTVNTEAFF
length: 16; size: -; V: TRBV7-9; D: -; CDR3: CASSLALGQVSYEQYF
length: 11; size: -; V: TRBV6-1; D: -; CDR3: CASSVFNEQFF
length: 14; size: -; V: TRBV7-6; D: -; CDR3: CASSLSGMGQPQHF
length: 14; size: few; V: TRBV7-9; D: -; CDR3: CASSLSGFPYEQYF
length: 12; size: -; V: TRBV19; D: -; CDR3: CASSIGNSPLHF
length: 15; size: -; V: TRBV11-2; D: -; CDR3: CASSLGSGPNQPQHF
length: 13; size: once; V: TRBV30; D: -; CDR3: CAWSAGGYYEQYF
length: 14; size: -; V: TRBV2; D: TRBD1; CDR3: CASSTGTGSSPLHF
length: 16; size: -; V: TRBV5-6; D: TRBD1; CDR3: CASSFWDRAREDTQYF
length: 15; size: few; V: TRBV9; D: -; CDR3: CASSPGRISGNTIYF
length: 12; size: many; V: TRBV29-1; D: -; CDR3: CSVERRVGSFGF
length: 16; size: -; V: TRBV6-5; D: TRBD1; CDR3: CASSYSTGQGPYEQYF
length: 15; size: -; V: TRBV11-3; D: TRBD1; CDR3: CASSSTTGTDYEQYF
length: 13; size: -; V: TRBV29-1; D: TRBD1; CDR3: CSLVYRGENEQFF
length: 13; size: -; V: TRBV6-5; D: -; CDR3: CASRPWGQDTQYF
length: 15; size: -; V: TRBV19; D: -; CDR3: CASTLGVRPRTEAFF
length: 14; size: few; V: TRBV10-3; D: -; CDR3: CAISESVGNTEAFF
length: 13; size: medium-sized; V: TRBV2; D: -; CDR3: CASSEAGGNGYTF
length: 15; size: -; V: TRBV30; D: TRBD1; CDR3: CAWSVGQGLLNEQFF
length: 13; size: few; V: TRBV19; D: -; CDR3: CASSISVGSEAFF
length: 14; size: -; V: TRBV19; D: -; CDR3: CASSFSSSEDEQYF
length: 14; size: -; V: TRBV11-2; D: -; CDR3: CASSPDQGPDTQYF
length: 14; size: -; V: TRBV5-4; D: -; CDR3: CASSLQGTVYGYTF
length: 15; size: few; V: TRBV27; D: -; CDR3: CASSLGGLATNEQFF
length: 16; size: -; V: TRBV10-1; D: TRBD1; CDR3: CASSAETGGLGGELFF
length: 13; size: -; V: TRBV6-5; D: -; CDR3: CASSYGVGETQYF